The clone carrying this T cell receptor (beta chain) occurred many times. Its antigen is unknown. Adaptor-ligated barcode primers were used to amplify TRBV12-4/TRBJ1-2 clonotypes. TCRdb recomputed calls from the multiplex PCR reads with MiXCR, one row per CDR3 protein. The profile covers 2,500 or so distinct CDR3 sequences, with 2.4% appearing a single time and about 11% taken by the ten largest. Study results and limitations: Tumor memory CD4+ T cell TCR gene usage was found to cluster with blood and lymph node memory CD4+ cells and with lymph node naive CD4+ cells. Under 2.1% of tumor Treg sequences matched blood Tregs or memory cells.

The CDR3 length is 15 residues. V was cut by 7 bases and J by 7 bases, with 22 bases left in between. Treg sorting used a CD4+CD25+CD127-/low gate. The chain joins TRBV12-3 or TRBV12-4 to TRBJ1-2; D ambiguous. This sequence was found in a female donor with breast cancer. Specimen: tumor-infiltrating Tregs sorted from the breast tumor. The DNA of the CDR3 is TGTGCCAGCACCCATTCGAGGTTTCGGATTATTGGCTACACCTTC. It specifies CASTHSRFRIIGYTF.